The 16 T cell receptor beta chains below come from one sample, sequenced in a study of shared clonotypes between healthy human individuals. Sequenced by immunoSEQ multiplex PCR; TCRdb stores in-frame clones only, minus some. The sample yields about 2 million clones, approximately 94% seen once. CD45RO negativity and positive selection for CCR7 defined naive CD8 cells, a population that excluded terminally differentiated effector memory CD45RA+ cells. The sample comprised naive CD8+ T cells sorted from blood. The receptors derive from a man younger than 30 in good health.

The V and J genes are TRBV10-3 and TRBJ1-1; no firm D call. This CDR3 region has 13 residues. Looked up from germline, CDR1 is ENHRY and CDR2 is SYGVKD. Trimming cost V 9 bases and J 4 bases, with 15 bases left between them. In DNA form, the CDR3 reads TGTGCCATAGGAGCCGAGACGACCACTGAAGCTTTCTTT. Amino acid sequence: CAIGAETTTEAFF.

The V call is TRBV13, the J call TRBJ2-7; D may be TRBD2 (5 bases). V was trimmed by 5 bases and J by 1 base, leaving 12 bases between them. Germline-derived CDR1 and CDR2 are PRHDT and FYEKMQ (reference sequence). The CDR3 consists of 14 residues. The CDR3 sequence: CASSPLRESYEQYF. The CDR3 DNA sequence: TGTGCCAGCAGCCCCCTGAGGGAATCCTACGAGCAGTACTTC.

As for this clone: Other nucleotide sequences in the sample specify the same CDR3. The chain carries TRBV28 and TRBJ1-1; weak D call: TRBD1 (5 bases). The CDR3 contains 13 residues. Deletions cut 2 bases from V and 1 base from J, with 5 bases between. Germline V gene data show CDR1 as MDHEN and CDR2 as SYDVKM. In nucleotides, the CDR3 is TGTGCCAGCAGTTTAGGACAGAACACTGAAGCTTTCTTT. Encoded protein: CASSLGQNTEAFF.

This chain uses TRBV27 with TRBJ2-2, with a weak D call TRBD1 (5 bases). The CDR3 has 15 residues. V gave up 3 bases and J gave up 5 bases, with 13 bases separating them. From germline, CDR1 is MNHEY and CDR2 SMNVEV (reference sequence). The CDR3 is CASSFTLQGTGELFF. The CDR3 DNA reads as TGTGCCAGCAGTTTCACTTTGCAGGGAACCGGGGAGCTGTTTTTT.

The CDR3 here is CASSQGQGTLYEQYF. DNA of the CDR3: TGCGCCAGCAGCCAGGGACAGGGTACTCTTTACGAGCAGTACTTC. This chain connects TRBV5-1 to TRBJ2-7, with 9 bases that match TRBD1. Trimming cost V 4 bases and J 4 bases; bases outside gene matches: 9. The CDR3 consists of 15 residues. From germline, CDR1 is SGHRS and CDR2 YFSETQ.

The rearrangement uses TRBV6-5 and TRBJ2-5; the D gene is possibly TRBD1 (6 bases). The CDR3 contains 14 residues. The V and J ends lost 2 bases and 3 bases respectively, with 10 bases between them. Germline V gene sequence: CDR1 MNHEY, CDR2 SVGAGI. CDR3 residues: CASSYRGSEETQYF. CDR3 in DNA: TGTGCCAGCAGTTACAGGGGGTCGGAAGAGACCCAGTACTTC.

The V and J genes are TRBV11-2 and TRBJ2-7; TRBD2 agrees at 9 bases. V trimming: 5 bases; J trimming: 2 bases; junction bases outside the gene matches: 4. Germline V gene sequence: CDR1 SGHAT, CDR2 FQNNGV. CDR3 length equals 14 residues. CDR3 bases: TGTGCCAGCAGCCCCGCGGGGGGGCCCTACGAGCAGTACTTC. Residues: CASSPAGGPYEQYF.

V gene TRBV7-9 combines with J gene TRBJ1-1, with D maybe TRBD1 (6 bases). The germline V gene has CDR1 SEHNR and CDR2 FQNEAQ (reference sequence). There are 12 residues in the CDR3. V gave up 10 bases and J gave up 2 bases, with 11 bases separating them. Here the CDR3 reads CATGTLNTEAFF. CDR3 bases: TGTGCCACCGGGACACTTAACACTGAAGCTTTCTTT.

The V call is TRBV28, the J call TRBJ2-7; D is possibly TRBD1 or TRBD2 (5 bases each). Germline lookup yields CDR1 MDHEN and CDR2 SYDVKM. The CDR3 is made up of 14 amino acids. V lost 1 base to trimming and J lost 5 bases, with 12 bases between them. CDR3 loop: CASSLFTGPNEQYF. CDR3 DNA sequence: TGTGCCAGCAGTTTATTTACGGGACCGAACGAGCAGTACTTC.

This sequence joins TRBV9 and TRBJ1-2, with 8 bases identical to TRBD1. CDR1 and CDR2 from the germline V gene are SGDLS and YYNGEE. J was trimmed by 3 bases and V by 4 bases; bases with no gene match: 14. CDR3 length: 17 residues. In DNA form, the CDR3 reads TGTGCCAGCAGCCCGACAGGGGCAGGGGGGTTGGACTATGGCTACACCTTC. Translation gives CASSPTGAGGLDYGYTF.

This clone turned up a few times. V gene TRBV2 combines with J gene TRBJ1-1; D call uncertain. Germline V gives CDR1 SNHLY, CDR2 FYNNEI. This CDR3 spans 11 amino acids. V was pared by 7 bases and J by 4 bases, with 7 bases between. This CDR3 is CASTDSTEAFF. Here the CDR3 DNA reads TGTGCCAGCACGGATAGCACTGAAGCTTTCTTT. The complete variable domain, with remaining parts taken from reference TRBV2 and TRBJ1-1, reads EPEVTQTPSHQVTQMGQEVILRCVPISNHLYFYWYRQILGQKVEFLVSFYNNEISEKSEIFDDQFSVERPDGSNFTLKIRSTKLEDSAMYFCASTDSTEAFFGQGTRLTVV.

CDR3 coding DNA: TGTGCCAGCTTATTAGGTCCGGAGACCCCCTACGAGCAGTACTTC. Translating gives CASLLGPETPYEQYF. The J gene is TRBJ2-7, the V gene TRBV5-8; D is uncertain. The CDR3 spans 15 residues. V was trimmed by 7 bases and J by 2 bases, leaving 19 bases between them. CDR1 SGHTS and CDR2 YDEGEE come from the germline V gene. Drawing the rest from reference TRBV5-8 and TRBJ2-7, the complete variable domain is EAGVTQSPTHLIKTRGQQATLRCSPISGHTSVYWYQQALGLGLQFLLWYDEGEERNRGNFPPRFSGRQFPNYSSELNVNALELEDSALYLCASLLGPETPYEQYFGPGTRLTVT.

Only one count was recorded for this clone. The CDR3 DNA reads as TGTGCCAGCAGCTTGACAGGGCAGAATTCACCCCTCCACTTT. This gives the protein CASSLTGQNSPLHF. This rearrangement joins TRBV7-2 to TRBJ1-6; 7 bases agree with TRBD1. V trimming: 3 bases; J trimming: 7 bases; junction bases outside the gene matches: 3. The germline V gene encodes CDR1 SGHTA and CDR2 FQGNSA. The CDR3 extends over 14 amino acids.

The CDR3 nucleotides are TGTGCCACCCTTGAGGGAAACACCATATATTTT. This gives the protein CATLEGNTIYF. The V call is TRBV12-1, the J call TRBJ1-3. TRBV12-1 is an annotated pseudogene. This CDR3 comprises 11 residues.

The chain joins TRBV4-3 to TRBJ1-4; 10 nucleotides align to TRBD1. Germline V gene lookup returns CDR1 LGHNA and CDR2 YSLEER. The CDR3 is 16 amino acids. V dropped 0 bases and J dropped 6; count of bases not matched to a gene: 4. CDR3 sequence (DNA): TGCGCCAGCAGCCAAGATCGGGACAGGGGCGATGAAAAACTGTTTTTT. It codes for CASSQDRDRGDEKLFF.

The V gene is TRBV11-2, the J gene TRBJ2-4; 7 bases line up with TRBD2. Trimming at V came to 5 bases and at J to 5 bases, leaving 12 bases not matched to a gene. This CDR3 is built from 16 residues. Germline V gene sequence: CDR1 SGHAT, CDR2 FQNNGV. The CDR3 region has the DNA TGTGCCAGCAGCCCGAGGGAGGGAACCTGGGAAAACATTCAGTACTTC. Translated: CASSPREGTWENIQYF.